This entry is about one TCR beta chain. Its antigen is undetermined. PCR used 60 Vbeta primers and 13 Jbeta primers. Only in-frame clones appear in the TCRdb table, and some are missing; sequencing was by immunoSEQ multiplex PCR. The table has 40,000 to 50,000 clones, approximately 65% seen once. The data were taken from a study of cytomegalovirus exposure and HLA in healthy donors. The germline V gene encodes CDR1 SEHNR and CDR2 FQNEAQ (reference sequence). J lost 0 bases, V lost 5 bases, and 9 bases had no gene match. This CDR3 spans 18 amino acids. Study outcomes and limitations: In a later analysis, a missense DCLRE1C variant was linked to TCR beta V- and J-gene trimming. An analysis that came later showed most CMV-associated TCR beta chains appearing HLA-restricted. The authors confirmed in vitro that a few CMV-associated chains were specific for CMV antigens.

This receptor was identified in a man aged 25-40 years in good health and CMV-seronegative. What was sequenced was PBMCs. V gene TRBV7-9 combines with J gene TRBJ2-6; 8 positions match TRBD2. The CDR3 DNA follows: TGTGCCAGCAGCCGCAGCGGGAGCCTAATCTCTGGGGCCAACGTCCTGACTTTC. The encoded protein is CASSRSGSLISGANVLTF.